What follows are 31 T cell receptor beta chains derived from one specimen sequenced in a study of blood T cell repertoires in COVID-19. The data were produced by immunoSEQ multiplex PCR, yet TCRdb's version contains in-frame clones alone and is incomplete. The data contain more than 80,000 clones, about 64% of them singletons. The specimen was peripheral blood. These receptors were obtained from a human donor with acute or convalescent COVID-19. The donor label of this sample is uncertain.

This CDR3 reads CATTRVSDYYGYTF. The CDR3 region has the DNA TGTGCCACGACGCGGGTTTCCGACTACTATGGCTACACCTTC. The chain carries TRBV9 and TRBJ1-2; D not certain. Germline V gene data show CDR1 as SGDLS and CDR2 as YYNGEE. With 9 bases removed from V and 3 bases from J, the gap between germline ends came to 18 bases. The CDR3 length is 14 residues.

This clone occurred once. V is TRBV7-2 and J is TRBJ1-6; D may be TRBD1 (5 bases). The germline V and J ends were trimmed by 0 bases and 13 bases, with 13 bases remaining between them. Germline CDR1 reads SGHTA; CDR2 reads FQGNSA. The CDR3 runs 14 residues. The CDR3 region is CASSLALAGMPLHF. The DNA for the CDR3 is TGTGCCAGCAGCTTAGCGCTGGCAGGGATGCCCCTCCACTTT.

The V call is TRBV2, the J call TRBJ1-3; the D gene is possibly TRBD1 (5 bases). CDR3 length: 15 amino acids. V lost 4 bases and J 1 base, leaving 11 bases between the germline ends. Germline loops: CDR1 SNHLY, CDR2 FYNNEI. In nucleotides, the CDR3 is TGTGCCAGCAGTGGGGGCCATATATCTGGAAACACCATATATTTT. Translation: CASSGGHISGNTIYF.

CDR3 in amino acids: CASSLSPNEKLFF. In DNA, the CDR3 is TGTGCCAGCAGCTTAAGTCCAAATGAAAAACTGTTTTTT. The genes are TRBV7-3 and TRBJ1-4; D not resolved. CDR3 length: 13 amino acids. Germline CDR1 SGHTA, CDR2 FQGTGA. With 1 base removed from V and 5 bases from J, the gap between germline ends came to 5 bases.

This clone was counted only a few times. The rearrangement joins TRBV3-1 (or the pseudogene TRBV3-2) to TRBJ2-1; D perhaps matches TRBD2 (6 bases). Germline-derived CDR1 and CDR2 are LGHDT and YNNKEL (reference sequence). The V end lost 4 bases, the J end lost 11 bases, and 12 bases lay between the germline ends. This CDR3 has 12 amino acids. The CDR3 DNA is TGTGCCAGCAGCCTCACCGGGGGACAGCAGTTCTTC. Encoded protein: CASSLTGGQQFF.

This clone was recorded a few times. The genes are TRBV29-1 and TRBJ1-2, with D perhaps matching TRBD1 (5 bases). V was cut by 3 bases and J by 8 bases, with 22 bases left in between. Germline V gene sequence: CDR1 SQVTM, CDR2 ANQGSEA. The CDR3 totals 15 residues. This CDR3 is CSVDEGGGFVVGYTF. CDR3 nucleotide sequence: TGCAGCGTTGATGAAGGCGGGGGGTTCGTTGTCGGCTACACCTTC.

V gene TRBV24-1 combines with J gene TRBJ2-5, with D possibly matching TRBD1 (5 bases). The CDR3 has 14 amino acids. The V end was cut by 1 base, the J end by 3 bases, with 8 bases between. Germline V lookup: CDR1 KGHDR, CDR2 SFDVKD. CDR3 DNA sequence: TGTGCCACCAGTGATTTCACAGGAGAAGAGACCCAGTACTTC. Its protein product is CATSDFTGEETQYF.

V gene TRBV18 combines with J gene TRBJ1-5, with D possibly TRBD1 on 6 matching bases. V shed 3 bases and J shed 3 bases, with 9 bases lying between them. CDR3 length equals 14 residues. Germline assignment: CDR1 KGHSH and CDR2 LQKENI. The DNA for the CDR3 is TGTGCCAGCTCACCGGACAGCCTCAATCAGCCCCAGCATTTT. Translating it yields CASSPDSLNQPQHF.

The chain combines TRBV27 with TRBJ2-4; TRBD1 might be the D (6 bases). CDR1 and CDR2 from the germline V gene are MNHEY and SMNVEV (reference sequence). The CDR3 is made up of 13 amino acids. V lost 5 bases and J 14 bases, leaving 19 bases between the germline ends. The DNA for the CDR3 is TGTGCCAGCAGTGGCTTCAAGACAGGTCGGAAGTACTTC. Translated: CASSGFKTGRKYF.

The J gene is TRBJ2-1, the V gene TRBV5-1, with 10 bases that match TRBD2. Germline values: CDR1 SGHRS, CDR2 YFSETQ. The CDR3 has 16 residues. V trimming: 0 bases; J trimming: 1 base; junction bases outside the gene matches: 1. CDR3 loop: CASSLASGGSYNEQFF. In nucleotides, the CDR3 is TGCGCCAGCAGCTTGGCTAGCGGGGGTTCCTACAATGAGCAGTTCTTC.

The chain recombines TRBV6-5 with TRBJ1-1; D is unresolved. Between the trimmed V and J ends, which lost 5 bases and 1 base, there was a span of 11 bases. In germline, CDR1 is MNHEY, CDR2 SVGAGI. CDR3 length: 14 amino acids. This CDR3 reads CASSPPYSNTEAFF. The CDR3 DNA reads as TGTGCCAGCAGTCCCCCCTACTCGAACACTGAAGCTTTCTTT.

V and J are TRBV6-5 and TRBJ1-5, with a tentative D call TRBD1 (6 bases). Trimming took off 7 bases at V and 7 bases at J, with 14 bases between the two ends. There are 13 residues in the CDR3. CDR1 and CDR2 from the germline V gene are MNHEY and SVGAGI. The chain's CDR3 is CASTGEGGQPQHF. The CDR3 DNA sequence: TGTGCCAGCACAGGGGAGGGCGGCCAGCCCCAGCATTTT.

As DNA, the CDR3 is TGTGCCTGGAGTGTCGGGGGTCCGGGATTTGGAAACACCATATATTTT. Translated, it gives CAWSVGGPGFGNTIYF. This chain uses TRBV30 with TRBJ1-3; the D gene is possibly TRBD1 (5 bases). The CDR3 covers 16 residues. V dropped 0 bases and J dropped 3 bases, with 15 bases sitting between them. Germline CDR1 GTSNPN, CDR2 SVGIG (reference sequence).

CDR3: CASSQVGNTYEQYF. The DNA for the CDR3 is TGTGCCAGCAGCCAAGTCGGTAATACCTACGAGCAGTACTTC. This chain uses TRBV4-2 with TRBJ2-7, with D unresolved. Germline V gene data show CDR1 as LGHNA and CDR2 as YNFKEQ. Trimming took off 1 base at V and 2 bases at J, with 9 bases between the two ends. The length of the CDR3 is 14 residues.

This clone has a handful of counts. V usage is TRBV4-2 and J usage is TRBJ2-7; the D gene is possibly TRBD1 (5 bases). CDR3 length: 15 residues. V was cut by 1 base and J by 3 bases, with 13 bases left in between. Germline CDR1 LGHNA, CDR2 YNFKEQ. The CDR3 nucleotides read TGTGCCAGCAGCCAAGTAGGTGACAGTTTCTACGAGCAGTACTTC. Its protein product is CASSQVGDSFYEQYF.

This clone has just one count. This chain uses TRBV28 with TRBJ2-1; 7 nucleotides align to TRBD2. The junction had 12 bases not matched to a gene; V was cut back by 9 bases and J by 4 bases. The CDR3 is made up of 15 amino acids. Germline CDR1 reads MDHEN; CDR2 reads SYDVKM. DNA for the CDR3: TGTGCCAGTGCTTGGCGGGGAGGGCCGTACAATGAGCAGTTCTTC. This sequence encodes CASAWRGGPYNEQFF. Together with reference TRBV28 and TRBJ2-1, the CDR3 gives the full variable domain: DVKVTQSSRYLVKRTGEKVFLECVQDMDHENMFWYRQDPGLGLRLIYFSYDVKMKEKGDIPEGYSVSREKKERFSLILESASTNQTSMYLCASAWRGGPYNEQFFGPGTRLTVL.

The chain employs TRBV7-2 and TRBJ2-3; TRBD1 aligns across 9 bases. CDR1 is SGHTA and CDR2 is FQGNSA in the germline V gene. The CDR3 is made up of 17 amino acids. J gave up 0 bases and V 0 bases, and 4 bases lay outside the gene matches. The CDR3 DNA is TGTGCCAGCAGCTTAGCCGGGACAGGGTCTAGCACAGATACGCAGTATTTT. Translation gives CASSLAGTGSSTDTQYF.

The J gene is TRBJ1-1, the V gene TRBV6-5; D might be TRBD1 (6 bases). Trimming took 2 bases from V and 4 from J, leaving 11 bases between them. CDR1 is MNHEY and CDR2 is SVGAGI in the germline V gene. The CDR3 extends over 14 amino acids. The CDR3: CASSYVFRGTEAFF. CDR3 DNA sequence: TGTGCCAGCAGTTACGTCTTCAGGGGCACTGAAGCTTTCTTT.

The V call is TRBV7-9, the J call TRBJ1-5; 8 nucleotides match TRBD1. After removal of 5 bases from V and 1 base from J, the junction contained 1 base not matched to a gene. This CDR3 is built from 14 residues. The germline V gene has CDR1 SEHNR and CDR2 FQNEAQ (reference sequence). The CDR3 loop is CASSRQGSNQPQHF. The CDR3 DNA reads as TGTGCCAGCAGCCGACAGGGGAGCAATCAGCCCCAGCATTTT.

V and J are TRBV6-4 and TRBJ2-2, with a possible D match to TRBD2 (6 bases). This CDR3 comprises 16 residues. Germline-derived CDR1 and CDR2 are MRHNA and SNTAGT. V was cut by 6 bases and J by 2 bases, with 16 bases left in between. The CDR3 is CASSPDGGLNTGELFF. In nucleotides, the CDR3 is TGTGCCAGCAGCCCCGACGGGGGACTTAACACCGGGGAGCTGTTTTTT.

J is TRBJ2-1 and V is TRBV5-1; D not certain. V dropped 0 bases and J dropped 5 bases, with 6 bases sitting between them. Germline CDR1 is SGHRS and CDR2 is YFSETQ. CDR3 length: 13 amino acids. The CDR3 DNA reads TGCGCCAGCAGCTTGGTTCCAAACAATGAGCAGTTCTTC. Its translation is CASSLVPNNEQFF.

In this sample, this clone turned up a few times. V gene TRBV6-5 combines with J gene TRBJ1-2; 7 nucleotides line up with TRBD1. Germline V CDR1 and CDR2: MNHEY, SVGAGI. The CDR3 loop spans 14 amino acids. Trimming cost V 6 bases and J 4 bases; bases outside gene matches: 8. CDR3 nucleotide sequence: TGTGCCAGCAGCCGAGACAGGGCGGGCTATGGCTACACCTTC. Protein: CASSRDRAGYGYTF.

The CDR3 DNA follows: TGTGCCAGCAGTCACCAGGGGGGCACTGAAGCTTTCTTT. Protein: CASSHQGGTEAFF. V gene TRBV6-5 combines with J gene TRBJ1-1; 7 positions match TRBD1. CDR1 MNHEY and CDR2 SVGAGI come from the germline V gene. Losses at the gene ends were 5 bases for V and 4 bases for J; bases not matched to a gene: 4. The CDR3 runs 13 residues.

This sequence joins TRBV4-1 and TRBJ2-5; 14 nucleotides match TRBD2. This CDR3 is 16 amino acids long. The ends lost 4 bases at V and 4 bases at J; junction bases unmatched: 5. From germline, CDR1 is MGHRA and CDR2 YSYEKL. The CDR3 DNA is TGCGCCAGCAGCCCAGACGGGACTAGCGGGGGAGAGACCCAGTACTTC. Its protein product is CASSPDGTSGGETQYF.

The chain combines TRBV6-1 with TRBJ1-2; D unclear. The germline V and J ends were trimmed by 1 base and 6 bases, with 18 bases remaining between them. The CDR3 sequence is 16 residues long. Germline CDR1 reads MNHNS; CDR2 reads SASEGT. CDR3 in DNA: TGTGCCAGCAGTGAAGGGGCGTACTCCCCCTTTGATGGCTACACCTTC. Translated: CASSEGAYSPFDGYTF.

The chain combines TRBV5-6 with TRBJ1-4; D gene uncertain. CDR3 length: 14 amino acids. V was shortened by 3 bases and J by 4 bases, with 10 bases between the two germline ends. Germline CDR1 is SGHDT and CDR2 is YYEEEE. CDR3: CASSSRGYNEKLFF. CDR3 DNA: TGTGCCAGCAGCTCGCGGGGTTATAATGAAAAACTGTTTTTT.

The chain joins TRBV11-2 to TRBJ1-2; the match to TRBD1 covers 8 bases. This CDR3 spans 15 amino acids. Trimming cost V 4 bases and J 8 bases; bases outside gene matches: 12. Germline V gene sequence: CDR1 SGHAT, CDR2 FQNNGV. The CDR3 is CASSSRPTGATGYTF. In DNA, the CDR3 is TGTGCCAGCAGCTCTAGACCGACAGGGGCAACAGGCTACACCTTC. Using reference TRBV11-2 and TRBJ1-2 for the parts outside the CDR3, the full variable domain is EAGVAQSPRYKIIEKRQSVAFWCNPISGHATLYWYQQILGQGPKLLIQFQNNGVVDDSQLPKDRFSAERLKGVDSTLKIQPAKLEDSAVYLCASSSRPTGATGYTFGSGTRLTVV.

This clone was seen more than once but under ten times. V is TRBV12-5 and J is TRBJ2-5; D not resolved. The CDR3 is made up of 14 amino acids. From germline, CDR1 is LGHNT and CDR2 FRNRAP. V shed 3 bases and J shed 2 bases, with 10 bases lying between them. The CDR3 DNA follows: TGTGCTAGTGGTTTAGGCAGGTTACAAGAGACCCAGTACTTC. This sequence encodes CASGLGRLQETQYF.

The chain has TRBV11-2 and TRBJ2-3, with unresolved D. Trimming removed 0 bases at V and 5 bases at J, with 12 bases between. The CDR3 spans 15 residues. The germline V gene has CDR1 SGHAT and CDR2 FQNNGV. This CDR3 is CASSLDLLGRDTQYF. DNA for the CDR3: TGTGCCAGCAGCTTAGATCTTCTAGGAAGAGATACGCAGTATTTT.

A single count supports this clone. The chain combines TRBV5-1 with TRBJ2-5; D is perhaps TRBD1 (5 bases). This CDR3 has 14 amino acids. V was pared by 5 bases and J by 3 bases, with 14 bases between. CDR1 is SGHRS, CDR2 YFSETQ, per germline. The CDR3 DNA is TGCGCCAGCAGTCCTGACAGTACTAAAGAGACCCAGTACTTC. This translates into CASSPDSTKETQYF.

This chain joins TRBV5-1 and TRBJ2-7, with 9 bases lining up with TRBD1. Germline loops: CDR1 SGHRS, CDR2 YFSETQ. The CDR3 totals 15 residues. J gave up 4 bases and V 4 bases, and 9 bases lay outside the gene matches. CDR3 amino acids: CASSKITGGLYEQYF. As DNA, the CDR3 is TGCGCCAGCAGCAAAATAACAGGGGGCCTTTACGAGCAGTACTTC.